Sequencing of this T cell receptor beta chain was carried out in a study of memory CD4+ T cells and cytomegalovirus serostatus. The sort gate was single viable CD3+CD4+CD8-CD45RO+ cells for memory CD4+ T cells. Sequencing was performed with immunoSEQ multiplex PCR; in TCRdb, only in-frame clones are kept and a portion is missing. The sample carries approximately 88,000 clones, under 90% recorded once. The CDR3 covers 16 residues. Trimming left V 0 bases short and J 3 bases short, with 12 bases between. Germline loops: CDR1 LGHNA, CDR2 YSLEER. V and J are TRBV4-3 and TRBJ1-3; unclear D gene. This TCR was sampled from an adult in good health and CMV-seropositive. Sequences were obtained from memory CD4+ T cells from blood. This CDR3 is CASSQDRVQIGNTIYF. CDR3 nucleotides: TGCGCCAGCAGCCAAGATCGGGTACAGATTGGAAACACCATATATTTT.